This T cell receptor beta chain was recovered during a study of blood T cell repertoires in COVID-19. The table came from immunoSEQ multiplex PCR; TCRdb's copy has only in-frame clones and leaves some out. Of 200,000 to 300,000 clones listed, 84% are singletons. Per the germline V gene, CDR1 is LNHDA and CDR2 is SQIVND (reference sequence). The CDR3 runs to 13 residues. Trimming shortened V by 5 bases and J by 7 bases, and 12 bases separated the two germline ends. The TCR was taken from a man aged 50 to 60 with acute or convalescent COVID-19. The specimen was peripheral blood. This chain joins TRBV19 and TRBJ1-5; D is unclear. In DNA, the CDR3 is TGTGCCAGTAGTTCTGCGGTCCGGCAGCCCCAGCATTTT. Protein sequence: CASSSAVRQPQHF.